The 17 T cell receptor beta chains presented below share a single source sample, sequenced in a study of blood T cell repertoires in COVID-19. Method: immunoSEQ multiplex PCR; TCRdb's copy keeps in-frame clones and lacks some. The sample holds fewer than 300,000 clones; roughly 91% are singletons and the top ten take about 9.3%. Sequencing input: PBMCs or T cells enriched from blood (not recorded which). The source is a man in his forties who had recovered from COVID-19.

This chain connects TRBV7-9 to TRBJ2-7, with unresolved D. Germline V CDR1 and CDR2: SEHNR, FQNEAQ (reference sequence). The length of the CDR3 is 13 residues. Trimming stripped 6 bases from V and 5 bases from J, with 14 bases between. CDR3 sequence: CASRLIYRDEQYF. The CDR3 region has the DNA TGTGCCAGCAGGCTTATATACCGGGACGAGCAGTACTTC. The complete variable domain, with remaining parts taken from reference TRBV7-9 and TRBJ2-7, reads DTGVSQNPRHKITKRGQNVTFRCDPISEHNRLYWYRQTLGQGPEFLTYFQNEAQLEKSRLLSDRFSAERPKGSFSTLEIQRTEQGDSAMYLCASRLIYRDEQYFGPGTRLTVT.

This chain uses TRBV28 with TRBJ1-5, with D perhaps TRBD1 (6 bases). CDR1 is MDHEN and CDR2 is SYDVKM in the germline V gene. This CDR3 contains 14 residues. V gave up 6 bases and J gave up 3 bases, with 12 bases separating them. The DNA for the CDR3 is TGTGCCAGCAGCCTGGGACAACTCAATCAGCCCCAGCATTTT. Translating it yields CASSLGQLNQPQHF.

The rearrangement links TRBV29-1 to TRBJ1-2, with 9 bases fitting TRBD1. V shed 1 base and J 7 bases; nucleotides not matched to a gene: 4. CDR3 length equals 13 residues. CDR1 and CDR2 from the germline V gene are SQVTM and ANQGSEA. CDR3 bases: TGCAGCGTTGAAGGACAGGGGGTCCGTGGCTACACCTTC. Protein product: CSVEGQGVRGYTF. The complete variable domain, with remaining parts taken from reference TRBV29-1 and TRBJ1-2, reads SAVISQKPSRDICQRGTSLTIQCQVDSQVTMMFWYRQQPGQSLTLIATANQGSEATYESGFVIDKFPISRPNLTFSTLTVSNMSPEDSSIYLCSVEGQGVRGYTFGSGTRLTVV.

The chain couples TRBV6-5 to TRBJ2-5, with D perhaps TRBD2 (5 bases). V lost 5 bases, J lost 2 bases, and 15 bases lay in between. The CDR3 extends over 15 amino acids. Germline CDR1 MNHEY, CDR2 SVGAGI. The CDR3 here is CASSRLRGRQETQYF. The CDR3 DNA reads as TGTGCCAGCAGTCGTCTCCGGGGTCGTCAAGAGACCCAGTACTTC.

V and J are TRBV19 and TRBJ2-5; TRBD1 is a possible D gene (6 bases). Trimming pared 3 bases from V and 1 base from J, leaving 9 bases between. The CDR3 spans 14 residues. Germline V gene data show CDR1 as LNHDA and CDR2 as SQIVND (reference sequence). The CDR3 DNA reads as TGTGCCAGTAGTATTGGGGACACCCAAGAGACCCAGTACTTC. This sequence encodes CASSIGDTQETQYF.

This chain connects TRBV4-2 to TRBJ1-1, with a possible D match to TRBD1 (5 bases). This CDR3 region has 16 residues. Trimming stripped 0 bases from V and 3 bases from J, with 14 bases between. Germline values: CDR1 LGHNA, CDR2 YNFKEQ. CDR3 sequence reads: CASSQDRAREDTEAFF. DNA of the CDR3: TGTGCCAGCAGCCAAGATCGCGCCAGGGAGGACACTGAAGCTTTCTTT.

The V gene is TRBV5-1, the J gene TRBJ2-1, with no clear D. Trimming removed 5 bases from V and 2 bases from J, with 5 bases in between. Germline V gene sequence: CDR1 SGHRS, CDR2 YFSETQ. The CDR3 is 12 residues long. The CDR3 reads CASRTTYNEQFF. The CDR3 nucleotides are TGCGCCAGCAGAACTACCTACAATGAGCAGTTCTTC.

This chain uses TRBV20-1 with TRBJ2-5; D is unresolved. Germline V CDR1 and CDR2: DFQATT, SNEGSKA (reference sequence). The V gene lost 3 bases and the J gene lost 5 bases, with 7 bases spanning the gap. This CDR3 has 11 residues. CDR3 residues: CSARALETQYF. The CDR3 DNA sequence: TGCAGTGCTAGGGCTTTGGAGACCCAGTACTTC.

J is TRBJ2-5 and V is TRBV5-1, with 10 nucleotides matching TRBD1. The CDR3 totals 13 residues. The V gene's germline CDR1 is SGHRS and CDR2 YFSETQ. Trimming at V came to 5 bases and at J to 5 bases, leaving 3 bases not matched to a gene. The CDR3 spells CASSPDRGETQYF. The CDR3, as DNA: TGCGCCAGCAGTCCGGACAGGGGGGAGACCCAGTACTTC.

The J gene is TRBJ2-4, the V gene TRBV20-1, with no clear D. The V gene lost 6 bases and the J gene lost 8 bases, with 11 bases spanning the gap. In germline, CDR1 is DFQATT, CDR2 SNEGSKA (reference sequence). The CDR3 is 11 amino acids. The CDR3 sequence is CSAGQVDIQYF. CDR3 in DNA: TGCAGTGCGGGTCAGGTTGACATTCAGTACTTC.

The rearrangement links TRBV7-2 to TRBJ2-7; TRBD2 agrees at 11 bases. The CDR3 is 19 residues long. In germline, CDR1 is SGHTA, CDR2 FQGNSA. V trimming: 3 bases; J trimming: 2 bases; junction bases outside the gene matches: 15. The CDR3 spells CASSFFGTGVAGGAYEQYF. In DNA form, the CDR3 reads TGTGCCAGCAGCTTTTTCGGGACAGGAGTAGCGGGAGGGGCCTACGAGCAGTACTTC.

In nucleotides, the CDR3 is TGTGCCAGTAGTTCGGACAGTAATCTAGTCGGTGGGGCCAACGTCCTGACTTTC. As protein: CASSSDSNLVGGANVLTF. The chain recombines TRBV19 with TRBJ2-6; TRBD1 might be the D (6 bases). There are 18 residues in the CDR3. The germline CDR1 and CDR2 sequences are LNHDA and SQIVND (reference sequence). V was trimmed by 5 bases and J by 3 bases, leaving 20 bases between them.

This clone was recorded once. The rearrangement links TRBV3-1 (or the pseudogene TRBV3-2) to TRBJ2-7, with a possible D match to TRBD1 (5 bases). Trimming removed 0 bases at V and 4 bases at J, with 16 bases between. This CDR3 comprises 16 residues. Germline V gene lookup returns CDR1 LGHDT and CDR2 YNNKEL (reference sequence). The DNA for the CDR3 is TGTGCCAGCAGCCAAGATAGGGGTATCGCTGGTTACGAGCAGTACTTC. Its translation is CASSQDRGIAGYEQYF.

The gene calls are TRBV7-2 and TRBJ2-7; 9 nucleotides line up with TRBD2. CDR1 is SGHTA, CDR2 FQGNSA, per germline. This CDR3 has 15 amino acids. V shed 2 bases and J 3 bases; nucleotides not matched to a gene: 5. The chain's CDR3 is CASSLPTSGYYEQYF. The CDR3 DNA sequence: TGTGCCAGCAGCTTACCGACTAGCGGTTACTACGAGCAGTACTTC.

The chain carries TRBV18 and TRBJ2-7; TRBD1 matches 9 bases. CDR3 length: 16 residues. The ends lost 4 bases at V and 0 bases at J; junction bases unmatched: 7. Germline lookup yields CDR1 KGHSH and CDR2 LQKENI. CDR3 coding DNA: TGTGCCAGCTCACGAGGCCGGGGACAGGGCTCCTACGAGCAGTACTTC. It translates to CASSRGRGQGSYEQYF.

This sequence joins TRBV18 and TRBJ2-2; D remains unclear. Between the trimmed V and J ends, which lost 6 bases and 3 bases, there was a span of 14 bases. There are 15 residues in the CDR3. Germline CDR1 is KGHSH and CDR2 is LQKENI. CDR3 sequence reads: CASSPPEVHTGELFF. As DNA, the CDR3 is TGTGCCAGCTCCCCCCCCGAGGTACACACCGGGGAGCTGTTTTTT. Filled out from reference TRBV18 and TRBJ2-2, the complete variable domain reads NAGVMQNPRHLVRRRGQEARLRCSPMKGHSHVYWYRQLPEEGLKFMVYLQKENIIDESGMPKERFSAEFPKEGPSILRIQQVVRGDSAAYFCASSPPEVHTGELFFGEGSRLTVL.

This chain links TRBV28 with TRBJ1-2, with D perhaps matching TRBD1 (5 bases). The CDR3 covers 14 residues. The germline gives CDR1 MDHEN, CDR2 SYDVKM. Deletions cut 2 bases from V and 2 bases from J, with 9 bases between. CDR3 sequence: CASSLGAPNYGYTF. In DNA, the CDR3 is TGTGCCAGCAGTTTAGGGGCTCCCAACTATGGCTACACCTTC.